The 27 T cell receptor beta chains given below trace back to one sample, sequenced in a study of blood T cell repertoires in COVID-19. The data were produced by immunoSEQ multiplex PCR, yet TCRdb's version contains in-frame clones alone and is incomplete. The data hold just over 250,000 clones, with 70% to 90% observed a single time. The sequenced sample was peripheral blood. Receptors originate from a woman between 50 and 59 years old with acute or convalescent COVID-19.

The chain employs TRBV6-1 and TRBJ2-2; D is perhaps TRBD1 (5 bases). V lost 4 bases and J 1 base, leaving 13 bases between the germline ends. Per the germline V gene, CDR1 is MNHNS and CDR2 is SASEGT. The CDR3 consists of 16 residues. The CDR3 region is CASSVNRFQNTGELFF. The CDR3 bases are TGTGCCAGCAGTGTAAACAGGTTCCAGAACACCGGGGAGCTGTTTTTT.

The J gene is TRBJ2-5, the V gene TRBV14; TRBD2 might be the D (6 bases). Germline loops: CDR1 SGHDN, CDR2 FVKESK. V lost 4 bases, J lost 3 bases, and 9 bases lay in between. The CDR3 is 13 residues long. The CDR3 here is CASSPIAEETQYF. CDR3 DNA sequence: TGTGCCAGCAGCCCGATAGCGGAAGAGACCCAGTACTTC.

This clone was detected only a few times. The chain recombines TRBV6-5 with TRBJ1-5; 7 nucleotides agree with TRBD1. Germline V CDR1 and CDR2: MNHEY, SVGAGI. Trimming at V came to 5 bases and at J to 1 base, leaving 5 bases not matched to a gene. The CDR3 sequence is 15 residues long. The CDR3 protein is CASSPLQGSNQPQHF. The CDR3, as DNA: TGTGCCAGCAGTCCACTACAGGGGAGCAATCAGCCCCAGCATTTT.

V gene TRBV18 combines with J gene TRBJ1-1, with D perhaps TRBD1 (6 bases). Germline V gives CDR1 KGHSH, CDR2 LQKENI. V lost 2 bases to trimming and J lost 5 bases, with 18 bases between them. The CDR3 length is 16 residues. The DNA for the CDR3 is TGTGCCAGCTCACCAATTTCCATTGCGCAGGGGACTGAAGCTTTCTTT. It codes for CASSPISIAQGTEAFF. The complete variable domain, with remaining parts taken from reference TRBV18 and TRBJ1-1, reads NAGVMQNPRHLVRRRGQEARLRCSPMKGHSHVYWYRQLPEEGLKFMVYLQKENIIDESGMPKERFSAEFPKEGPSILRIQQVVRGDSAAYFCASSPISIAQGTEAFFGQGTRLTVV.

This chain uses TRBV28 with TRBJ2-1; D perhaps matches TRBD2 (6 bases). CDR1 MDHEN and CDR2 SYDVKM come from the germline V gene. This CDR3 region has 12 residues. Trimming took 10 bases from V and 3 from J, leaving 10 bases between them. CDR3 region: CATLEGYNEQFF. The CDR3, as DNA: TGTGCCACCTTGGAGGGCTACAATGAGCAGTTCTTC.

The rearrangement uses TRBV7-2 and TRBJ1-5; no firm D call. V lost 5 bases and J lost 0, with 11 bases in between. The CDR3 contains 15 residues. The germline V gene encodes CDR1 SGHTA and CDR2 FQGNSA. The CDR3 region is CASSPVLYSNQPQHF. CDR3 bases: TGTGCCAGCAGCCCCGTCCTTTATAGCAATCAGCCCCAGCATTTT.

A single count supports this clone. The chain is built from TRBV27 and TRBJ2-3; maybe TRBD2 (5 bases). Germline assignment: CDR1 MNHEY and CDR2 SMNVEV (reference sequence). The CDR3 is 13 amino acids. Trimming left V 6 bases short and J 2 bases short, with 9 bases between. CDR3 nucleotide sequence: TGTGCCAGCAGACGGGGTAACACAGATACGCAGTATTTT. Its protein product is CASRRGNTDTQYF.

V usage is TRBV24-1 and J usage is TRBJ2-7; the D gene is possibly TRBD1 (5 bases). The CDR3 spans 13 residues. Trimming took 4 bases from V and 2 from J, leaving 8 bases between them. CDR1 is KGHDR, CDR2 SFDVKD, per germline. The CDR3 DNA reads TGTGCCACCAGTGAAGAGACAGCCTACGAGCAGTACTTC. This encodes CATSEETAYEQYF.

The chain recombines TRBV6-2 or TRBV6-3 with TRBJ2-3; the D gene is possibly TRBD1 (5 bases). This CDR3 region has 15 residues. Per the germline V gene, CDR1 is MNHEY and CDR2 is SVGEGT. V lost 2 bases, J lost 5 bases, and 14 bases lay in between. CDR3 nucleotides: TGTGCCAGCAGTTACGAGGCAGGGTATGGAGATACGCAGTATTTT. Its translation is CASSYEAGYGDTQYF.

This chain links TRBV5-1 with TRBJ1-6; 10 bases align to TRBD1. Losses at the gene ends were 4 bases for V and 10 bases for J; bases not matched to a gene: 5. The germline V gene has CDR1 SGHRS and CDR2 YFSETQ. This CDR3 region has 14 residues. This chain's CDR3 is CASSLDRGSSPLHF. Here the CDR3 DNA reads TGCGCCAGCAGCCTGGACAGGGGGTCGTCACCCCTCCACTTT.

This clone was observed a handful of times. The chain is built from TRBV15 and TRBJ2-1; TRBD2 agrees at 9 bases. The V gene end was trimmed by 5 bases and the J gene end by 5 bases; junction bases not matched to a gene: 13. Germline V gene data show CDR1 as LNHNV and CDR2 as YYDKDF (reference sequence). This CDR3 has 17 amino acids. The CDR3 is CATSQKPSGTSHNEQFF. In DNA, the CDR3 is TGTGCCACCAGCCAAAAACCCAGTGGGACTAGCCACAATGAGCAGTTCTTC.

For the CDR3, the DNA is TGTGCCAGCAGTGATACCGGGACAGGGAACACCGGGGAGCTGTTTTTT. Encoded protein: CASSDTGTGNTGELFF. The chain is built from TRBV25-1 and TRBJ2-2, with 8 bases aligning to TRBD1. CDR1 and CDR2 from the germline V gene are MGHDK and SYGVNS. The CDR3 loop spans 16 amino acids. With V trimmed by 3 bases and J by 1 base, 4 bases remained unmatched.

The V gene is TRBV7-9, the J gene TRBJ2-1, with 7 bases identical to TRBD2. The V segment lost 2 bases and the J segment 7 bases; nucleotides outside the gene matches: 8. The CDR3 covers 15 residues. Germline lookup yields CDR1 SEHNR and CDR2 FQNEAQ (reference sequence). This CDR3 is CASSLRAGRRNEQFF. The CDR3 region has the DNA TGTGCCAGCAGCTTAAGGGCCGGGAGGCGGAATGAGCAGTTCTTC.

This chain connects TRBV19 to TRBJ1-5; a possible D gene is TRBD1 (6 bases). The V end lost 5 bases, the J end lost 7 bases, and 15 bases lay between the germline ends. Per the germline V gene, CDR1 is LNHDA and CDR2 is SQIVND (reference sequence). The CDR3 contains 14 residues. This chain's CDR3 is CASSSPQGNQPQHF. DNA of the CDR3: TGTGCCAGTAGTTCCCCTCAGGGGAACCAGCCCCAGCATTTT.

Here the CDR3 DNA reads TGTGCCAGCAGCTTAACTTTCAGGGGGACTCAAGAGACCCAGTACTTC. This gives the protein CASSLTFRGTQETQYF. The chain has TRBV7-3 and TRBJ2-5; D is possibly TRBD1 (7 bases). Germline V gives CDR1 SGHTA, CDR2 FQGTGA. V was clipped by 0 bases and J by 2 bases, with 13 bases between them. The CDR3 runs 16 residues.

The rearrangement links TRBV5-4 to TRBJ1-5; D not certain. V lost 4 bases to trimming and J lost 5 bases, with 13 bases between them. Germline assignment: CDR1 SGHNT and CDR2 YYREEE (reference sequence). This CDR3 region has 14 residues. The CDR3 bases are TGTGCCAGCAGCCCCGGACTTAGTGATCAGCCCCAGCATTTT. As protein: CASSPGLSDQPQHF.

V and J are TRBV24-1 and TRBJ2-7; D is perhaps TRBD1 (5 bases). Per germline, CDR1 KGHDR and CDR2 SFDVKD. Trimming shortened V by 2 bases and J by 4 bases, and 17 bases separated the two germline ends. CDR3 length equals 16 residues. In DNA form, the CDR3 reads TGTGCCACCAGTGATTCCCAGGGCGAGGTCATGTACGAGCAGTACTTC. Translated, it gives CATSDSQGEVMYEQYF.

The rearrangement links TRBV7-3 to TRBJ2-3; 8 positions match TRBD1. CDR3 length: 17 residues. V lost 4 bases, J lost 4 bases, and 13 bases stayed unmatched. Germline assignment: CDR1 SGHTA and CDR2 FQGTGA. This CDR3 is CASSSQKQGAISDTQYF. CDR3 DNA sequence: TGTGCCAGCAGCTCCCAAAAGCAGGGGGCGATCTCAGATACGCAGTATTTT.

The chain links TRBV10-1 to TRBJ1-1, with TRBD1 as a possible D gene (6 bases). The CDR3 totals 13 residues. CDR1 WNHNN and CDR2 SYGVQD come from the germline V gene (reference sequence). Trimming removed 11 bases at V and 11 bases at J, with 24 bases between. In DNA form, the CDR3 reads TGCGCCCCCACGCAACAGGGTTCGATGGGGGCTTTCTTT. Translation gives CAPTQQGSMGAFF.

The DNA for the CDR3 is TGTGCCAGGTCGGCTCTTGACAGGGTAAAGGGCTACACCTTC. Protein: CARSALDRVKGYTF. The rearrangement uses TRBV2 and TRBJ1-2, with 7 nucleotides matching TRBD1. This CDR3 has 14 residues. Germline CDR1 SNHLY, CDR2 FYNNEI. Germline trimming cut 9 bases from V and 8 bases from J; bases unmatched to any gene: 15.

A single count supports this clone. The genes are TRBV7-9 and TRBJ2-7, with D possibly being TRBD2 (5 bases). The V end was cut by 2 bases, the J end by 5 bases, with 13 bases between. The CDR3 has 14 residues. CDR1 is SEHNR and CDR2 is FQNEAQ in the germline V gene (reference sequence). The CDR3 region has the DNA TGTGCCAGCAGCTTACCGGGATCAACCGACGAGCAGTACTTC. Translation: CASSLPGSTDEQYF.

The chain links TRBV27 to TRBJ2-7; TRBD2 matches at 7 bases. This CDR3 spans 16 amino acids. Germline V gene lookup returns CDR1 MNHEY and CDR2 SMNVEV (reference sequence). V shed 3 bases, J shed 0 bases, and the junction held 8 bases outside the gene matches. The CDR3 loop reads CASSFSSGVLSYEQYF. CDR3 in DNA: TGTGCCAGCAGTTTTTCCAGCGGGGTACTCTCCTACGAGCAGTACTTC.

This chain connects TRBV7-3 to TRBJ1-3; possibly TRBD1 for D (5 bases). This CDR3 has 17 residues. Trimming stripped 2 bases from V and 0 bases from J, with 14 bases between. Per germline, CDR1 SGHTA and CDR2 FQGTGA. The CDR3 here is CASSLRPRGSSGNTIYF. The CDR3 DNA reads TGTGCCAGCAGCTTACGGCCTCGGGGGTCCTCTGGAAACACCATATATTTT.

The chain carries TRBV29-1 and TRBJ2-3; TRBD2 aligns across 8 bases. This CDR3 comprises 14 residues. The J segment lost 4 bases and the V segment lost 7 bases, leaving 10 bases of the junction unmatched. Germline V gene sequence: CDR1 SQVTM, CDR2 ANQGSEA. CDR3 nucleotides: TGCAGCGCTGAGGGCCTTAGCGGGGCAGATACGCAGTATTTT. Translation gives CSAEGLSGADTQYF.

The genes are TRBV15 and TRBJ1-3; TRBD1 matches at 8 bases. This CDR3 contains 16 residues. V lost 4 bases and J lost 0; bases outside the gene matches: 5. Germline-derived CDR1 and CDR2 are LNHNV and YYDKDF (reference sequence). The CDR3 sequence is CATSTLDRVSGNTIYF. The CDR3 DNA reads as TGTGCCACCAGCACCCTGGACAGGGTCTCTGGAAACACCATATATTTT.

The J gene is TRBJ1-1, the V gene TRBV3-1 (or the pseudogene TRBV3-2); possibly TRBD1 for D (6 bases). Trimming took off 1 base at V and 3 bases at J, with 18 bases between the two ends. Germline CDR1 LGHDT, CDR2 YNNKEL (reference sequence). There are 17 residues in the CDR3. The CDR3 DNA follows: TGTGCCAGCAGCCAAGTGGGATGGGGGCTTCCCCACACTGAAGCTTTCTTT. Amino acids: CASSQVGWGLPHTEAFF.

The chain has TRBV27 and TRBJ2-3; 14 positions agree with TRBD2. The CDR3 sequence is 18 residues long. Germline V CDR1 and CDR2: MNHEY, SMNVEV (reference sequence). Trimming at V came to 10 bases and at J to 5 bases, leaving 17 bases not matched to a gene. CDR3 in DNA: TGTGCCATTTCGAGGCCGGGACTAGCGGGAGTTGTTGTAGATACGCAGTATTTT. Protein sequence: CAISRPGLAGVVVDTQYF.